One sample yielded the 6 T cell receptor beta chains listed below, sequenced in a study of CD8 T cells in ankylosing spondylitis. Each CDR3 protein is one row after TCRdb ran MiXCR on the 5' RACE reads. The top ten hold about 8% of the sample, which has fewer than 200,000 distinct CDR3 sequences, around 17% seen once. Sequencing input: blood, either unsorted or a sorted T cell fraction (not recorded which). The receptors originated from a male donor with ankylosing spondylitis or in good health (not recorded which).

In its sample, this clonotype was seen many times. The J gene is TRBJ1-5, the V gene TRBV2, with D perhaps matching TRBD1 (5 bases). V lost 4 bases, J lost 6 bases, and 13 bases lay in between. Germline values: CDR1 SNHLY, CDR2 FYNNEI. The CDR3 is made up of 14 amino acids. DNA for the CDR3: TGTGCCAGCAGTGCGGCCAGGGCCGGTCAGCCCCAGCATTTT. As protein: CASSAARAGQPQHF.

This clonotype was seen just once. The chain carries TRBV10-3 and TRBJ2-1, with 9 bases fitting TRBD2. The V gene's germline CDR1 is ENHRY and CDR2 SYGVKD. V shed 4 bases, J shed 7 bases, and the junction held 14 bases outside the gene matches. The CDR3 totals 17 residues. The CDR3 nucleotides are TGTGCCATCAGTGGGGACTTGGGTAGCGGGAGTCAGAATGAGCAGTTCTTC. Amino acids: CAISGDLGSGSQNEQFF.

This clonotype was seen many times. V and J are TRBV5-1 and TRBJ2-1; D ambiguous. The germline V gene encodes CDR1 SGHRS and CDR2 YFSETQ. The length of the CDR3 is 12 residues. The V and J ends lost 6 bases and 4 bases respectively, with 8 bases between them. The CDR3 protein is CASTLGYNEQFF. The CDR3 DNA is TGCGCCAGCACCCTCGGGTACAATGAGCAGTTCTTC.

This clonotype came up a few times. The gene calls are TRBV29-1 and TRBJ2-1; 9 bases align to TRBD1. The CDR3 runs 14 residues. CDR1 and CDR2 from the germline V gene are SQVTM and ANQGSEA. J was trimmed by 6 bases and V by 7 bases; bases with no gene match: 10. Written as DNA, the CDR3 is TGCAGCGGCGGGCCGTCGGACAGGGGCAATGAGCAGTTCTTC. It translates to CSGGPSDRGNEQFF.

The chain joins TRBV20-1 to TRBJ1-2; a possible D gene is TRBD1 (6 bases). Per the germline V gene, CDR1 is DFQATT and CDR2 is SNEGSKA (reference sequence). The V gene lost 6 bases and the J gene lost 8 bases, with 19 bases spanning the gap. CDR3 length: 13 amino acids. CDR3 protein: CSALGGPADGYTF. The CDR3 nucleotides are TGCAGTGCCTTGGGGGGGCCTGCCGACGGCTACACCTTC.

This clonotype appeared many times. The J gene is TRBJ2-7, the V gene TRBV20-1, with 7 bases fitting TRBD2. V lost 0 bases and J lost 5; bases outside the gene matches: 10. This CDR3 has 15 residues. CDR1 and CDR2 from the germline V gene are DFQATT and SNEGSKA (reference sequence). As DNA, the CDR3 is TGCAGTGCTAGAGATCGATTGCGGGGGACTAACGAGCAGTACTTC. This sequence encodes CSARDRLRGTNEQYF.